This is a list of T cell receptor beta chains from one sample in a study of shared clonotypes between healthy human individuals. TCRdb keeps only in-frame clones here, not all; method: immunoSEQ multiplex PCR. The data hold about 2.4 million clones, with more than 90% observed a single time. Specimen: naive CD4+ T cells sorted from blood. These receptors were collected from a man between 18 and 29 years old in good health. Each CDR3 is given with its conserved first and last residue. The order of the fields is clone size, CDR3 length, D gene, J gene, V gene, CDR3 DNA, CDR3 protein. A D gene is named only where the DNA matches it firmly. Clone size is given for some rows only: seen once, a few or many times, or a class if the clone is expanded.

>-|15|-|TRBJ1-3|TRBV5-1
TGCGCCAGCAGCTTGGTGGCAGGGACAGGAAACACCATATATTTT
CASSLVAGTGNTIYF
>-|15|-|TRBJ1-2|TRBV28
TGTGCCAGCAGTTCCGGAGGGGGGGGCGCGGGTGGCTACACCTTC
CASSSGGGGAGGYTF
>-|15|-|TRBJ1-1|TRBV19
TGTGCCAGTAGTACCCAGGGGACGGGGAACACTGAAGCTTTCTTT
CASSTQGTGNTEAFF
>-|15|TRBD1|TRBJ2-7|TRBV18
TGTGCCAGCTCACCTCAACGGGACAGGGGAGGCGAGCAGTACTTC
CASSPQRDRGGEQYF
>few|11|-|TRBJ1-1|TRBV20-1
TGCAGTGCTAGAGGGGCCGAGGGAGCTTTCTTT
CSARGAEGAFF
>-|16|TRBD1|TRBJ2-2|TRBV5-1
TGCGCCAGCACCCCTAGGACAGGAAAAAACACCGGGGAGCTGTTTTTT
CASTPRTGKNTGELFF
>-|14|-|TRBJ1-5|TRBV28
TGTGCCAGCAGTGTGGACGGTCACAATCAGCCCCAGCATTTT
CASSVDGHNQPQHF
>-|16|TRBD1|TRBJ2-3|TRBV5-4
TGTGCCAGCAGCCCCACCGACAGGGGTGGCGCAGATACGCAGTATTTT
CASSPTDRGGADTQYF
>few|14|-|TRBJ1-6|TRBV11-2
TGTGCCAGCAGCAGCAGCTCCTATAATTCACCCCTCCACTTT
CASSSSSYNSPLHF
>-|14|TRBD1|TRBJ1-1|TRBV7-2
TGTGCCAGCAGCTTAGGACAGGGGGCGAATGAAGCTTTCTTT
CASSLGQGANEAFF
>-|11|TRBD1|TRBJ1-2|TRBV20-1
TGCAGTGCTTTTGACAGGGTTGGCTACACCTTC
CSAFDRVGYTF
>-|13|TRBD1|TRBJ2-1|TRBV6-5
TGTGCCAGCAGTAACTACAGGGGGAATGAGCAGTTCTTC
CASSNYRGNEQFF
>once|20|TRBD1|TRBJ2-6|TRBV5-1
TGCGCCAGCAGCTTAGATGAACGCCGGGACAGTATCTCTGGGGCCAACGTCCTGACTTTC
CASSLDERRDSISGANVLTF
>-|20|TRBD2|TRBJ2-2|TRBV5-1
TGCGCCAGCAGCTTCGTGTCGATAGCGGGAGGTATTAAGGCCACCGGGGAGCTGTTTTTT
CASSFVSIAGGIKATGELFF
>-|12|-|TRBJ1-2|TRBV19
TGTGCCAGTAGTATAGCCGGTTATGGCTACACCTTC
CASSIAGYGYTF
>-|18|TRBD1|TRBJ2-2|TRBV7-6
TGTGCCAGCAGCTCCCGGAGGGACAGGGGTTCGTACACCGGGGAGCTGTTTTTT
CASSSRRDRGSYTGELFF
>-|13|TRBD1|TRBJ2-7|TRBV6-1
TGTGCCGGACAGGGGGCGAACAGCTACGAGCAGTACTTC
CAGQGANSYEQYF
>-|15|-|TRBJ2-5|TRBV19
TGTGCCAGTAGTCTGCCCGGGACTGGGCCAGAGACCCAGTACTTC
CASSLPGTGPETQYF
>-|16|TRBD1|TRBJ1-5|TRBV7-9
TGTGCCAGCAGCCGAGGGACAGGGGGCTTGGATCAGCCCCAGCATTTT
CASSRGTGGLDQPQHF
>-|15|TRBD2|TRBJ2-7|TRBV2
TGTGCCAGCAGAGGGGGACTAGCGGGGACCTACGAGCAGTACTTC
CASRGGLAGTYEQYF
>-|14|-|TRBJ1-1|TRBV6-5
TGTGCCAGCAAACCCGCCCGGGAGAACACTGAAGCTTTCTTT
CASKPARENTEAFF
>-|15|-|TRBJ2-3|TRBV6-5
TGTGCCAGCAGTTACTCTATCCTCCCCGGGGATACGCAGTATTTT
CASSYSILPGDTQYF
>-|17|TRBD1|TRBJ1-1|TRBV5-8
TGTGCCAGCAGCACTGGGACAGGGGGCGCTTGGGTCACTGAAGCTTTCTTT
CASSTGTGGAWVTEAFF
>-|15|-|TRBJ1-1|TRBV6-1
TGTGCCAGCAGTGATTCAGACGGAGTGAACACTGAAGCTTTCTTT
CASSDSDGVNTEAFF
>-|19|TRBD1|TRBJ2-3|TRBV5-6
TGTGCCAGCAGCGTTCCGGGACAGGGTTTTCCCGGGACTTCTGATACGCAGTATTTT
CASSVPGQGFPGTSDTQYF
>-|14|-|TRBJ1-1|TRBV4-3
TGCGCCAGCAGCCAAGGGCCAGTGAACACTGAAGCTTTCTTT
CASSQGPVNTEAFF
>-|12|-|TRBJ1-2|TRBV2
TGTGCCAGCGCCGGACGGACCTATGGCTACACCTTC
CASAGRTYGYTF
>-|15|TRBD1|TRBJ2-3|TRBV6-6
TGTGCCAGCAACGACGGACAGGCCCCCACAGATACGCAGTATTTT
CASNDGQAPTDTQYF
>-|18|TRBD1|TRBJ1-1|TRBV9
TGTGCCAGCACCACAGGGACAGATCCACTTCGGGGGCGGACTGAAGCTTTCTTT
CASTTGTDPLRGRTEAFF
>-|12|-|TRBJ2-7|TRBV29-1
TGCAGCGCCTTCCAGGCAGATTACGAGCAGTACTTC
CSAFQADYEQYF
>-|15|TRBD2|TRBJ2-7|TRBV6-5
TGTGCCAGCAGCCGACTAGCGGGGAGTCCTTCCGAGCAGTACTTC
CASSRLAGSPSEQYF
>-|14|-|TRBJ1-2|TRBV5-1
TGCGCCAGCAGCTTAATGGAAGGGTCGTATGGCTACACCTTC
CASSLMEGSYGYTF
>-|14|-|TRBJ2-5|TRBV5-1
TGCGCCAGCAGCTTAAGACCCGTCCAAGAGACCCAGTACTTC
CASSLRPVQETQYF
>-|13|-|TRBJ2-7|TRBV6-6
TGTGCCAGCAGAGGCCAGGAACCCTACGAGCAGTACTTC
CASRGQEPYEQYF
>few|15|-|TRBJ1-4|TRBV25-1
TGTGCCAGCAGCGCGTACAGGAAGACCGATGAAAAACTGTTTTTT
CASSAYRKTDEKLFF
>once|16|-|TRBJ2-7|TRBV28
TGTGCCAGCAGCCAGGACAGAAAGTTAAATTCCTACGAGCAGTACTTC
CASSQDRKLNSYEQYF
>-|16|-|TRBJ1-5|TRBV18
TGTGCCAGCTCCCCCTCGGGGGGCAATAGCAATCAGCCCCAGCATTTT
CASSPSGGNSNQPQHF
>-|16|TRBD1|TRBJ1-5|TRBV28
TGTGCCAGCAATCCTAAAACAGGGACAGGGAATCAGCCCCAGCATTTT
CASNPKTGTGNQPQHF
>-|15|TRBD1|TRBJ2-5|TRBV27
TGTGCCAGCAGTAGACAGGGGCTAAGGCAAGAGACCCAGTACTTC
CASSRQGLRQETQYF
>-|17|TRBD2|TRBJ2-7|TRBV5-6
TGTGCCAGCACCATGATTGGTCCCGGGGGGGATGCCTACGAGCAGTACTTC
CASTMIGPGGDAYEQYF
>-|11|-|TRBJ1-1|TRBV20-1
TGCAGTGCTCGGGGACGGTCTGAAGCTTTCTTT
CSARGRSEAFF
>-|12|-|TRBJ2-7|TRBV28
TGTGCCAGCAGTTTATCCAACTACGAGCAGTACTTC
CASSLSNYEQYF
>once|14|TRBD1|TRBJ1-6|TRBV6-6
TGTGCCAGCAGTTACCAGGGGGCTAATTCACCCCTCCACTTT
CASSYQGANSPLHF
>-|13|-|TRBJ2-3|TRBV9
TGTGCCAGCAGCGTAGTTTTGACAGATACGCAGTATTTT
CASSVVLTDTQYF
>few|12|-|TRBJ1-6|TRBV28
TGTGCCAGCAGTTTATTAAATTCACCCCTCCACTTT
CASSLLNSPLHF
>-|13|-|TRBJ1-5|TRBV10-3
TGTGCCATCAGTGACGCCCCCGATCAGCCCCAGCATTTT
CAISDAPDQPQHF
>-|17|-|TRBJ1-3|TRBV30
TGTGCCTGGAGTGGATATTGGACAGCCTCCTCTGGAAACACCATATATTTT
CAWSGYWTASSGNTIYF
>-|12|-|TRBJ2-3|TRBV18
TGTGCCAGCTCACCACGCACAGGTACGCAGTATTTT
CASSPRTGTQYF
>-|13|-|TRBJ2-2|TRBV5-6
TGTGCCAGCAGCTCGGACTTTACCGGGGAGCTGTTTTTT
CASSSDFTGELFF
>-|14|-|TRBJ1-2|TRBV6-5
TGTGCCAGCAGTTTTTCGAGGTTTGGCTATGGCTACACCTTC
CASSFSRFGYGYTF
>-|13|TRBD2|TRBJ2-3|TRBV6-6
TGTGCCAGCAGGGGACTAGCGTCAGATACGCAGTATTTT
CASRGLASDTQYF
>-|14|-|TRBJ2-3|TRBV5-4
TGTGCCAGCACTCGGCGGGCCAACACAGATACGCAGTATTTT
CASTRRANTDTQYF
>-|12|-|TRBJ2-3|TRBV7-2
TGTGCCAGCAGCACGGCGTGGGATACGCAGTATTTT
CASSTAWDTQYF